These 18 T cell receptor beta chains were sequenced from one sample in a study of T cell changes during pregnancy in multiple sclerosis. Here immunoSEQ multiplex PCR was the method, and the copy in TCRdb shows in-frame clones only, minus some. The sample lists 98,000 or so clones, 93% occurring once. Material: peripheral blood, obtained after pregnancy. The source is a female donor with multiple sclerosis, enrolled in a pregnancy study.

The chain has TRBV4-1 and TRBJ2-1; TRBD2 is a possible D gene (6 bases). The ends were cut back, 0 bases at V and 0 bases at J, with 12 bases in the middle. This CDR3 has 17 residues. The germline gives CDR1 MGHRA, CDR2 YSYEKL. DNA of the CDR3: TGCGCCAGCAGCCAAGACCCGCGGGGTGGCTCCTACAATGAGCAGTTCTTC. Encoded protein: CASSQDPRGGSYNEQFF.

This sequence joins TRBV4-2 and TRBJ2-5; no firm D call. The CDR3 sequence is 12 residues long. The V end lost 1 base, the J end lost 5 bases, and 5 bases lay between the germline ends. Per the germline V gene, CDR1 is LGHNA and CDR2 is YNFKEQ. Here the CDR3 reads CASSQVLETQYF. Here the CDR3 DNA reads TGTGCCAGCAGCCAAGTCTTGGAGACCCAGTACTTC.

The chain couples TRBV28 to TRBJ2-7; tentatively, D is TRBD2 (6 bases). CDR3 size: 15 residues. Germline V gene sequence: CDR1 MDHEN, CDR2 SYDVKM. Deletions cut 3 bases from V and 1 base from J, with 13 bases between. This CDR3 reads CASSFPGASSYEQYF. Written as DNA, the CDR3 is TGTGCCAGCAGTTTTCCGGGAGCCTCATCCTACGAGCAGTACTTC. Variable domain in full (rest from reference TRBV28 and TRBJ2-7): DVKVTQSSRYLVKRTGEKVFLECVQDMDHENMFWYRQDPGLGLRLIYFSYDVKMKEKGDIPEGYSVSREKKERFSLILESASTNQTSMYLCASSFPGASSYEQYFGPGTRLTVT.

This chain uses TRBV5-8 with TRBJ2-7; the match to TRBD2 covers 7 bases. The trim removed 0 bases at V and 0 bases at J, leaving 9 bases unmatched. Germline-derived CDR1 and CDR2 are SGHTS and YDEGEE. The CDR3 contains 17 residues. CDR3 residues: CASSLEVVAGSSYEQYF. The CDR3 DNA follows: TGTGCCAGCAGCTTGGAAGTGGTAGCGGGCAGCTCCTACGAGCAGTACTTC.

The chain carries TRBV7-7 and TRBJ2-1; the D gene is possibly TRBD2 (6 bases). The CDR3 runs 18 residues. V was clipped by 5 bases and J by 0 bases, with 20 bases between them. Germline V CDR1 and CDR2: SSHAT, FNYEAQ (reference sequence). CDR3: CASSNNIGTPRSYNEQFF. CDR3 coding DNA: TGTGCCAGCAGCAATAACATAGGGACTCCCCGCTCCTACAATGAGCAGTTCTTC.

The chain links TRBV30 to TRBJ1-1; TRBD1 is a possible D gene (5 bases). Trimming took off 3 bases at V and 2 bases at J, with 13 bases between the two ends. The CDR3 contains 14 residues. Germline CDR1 GTSNPN, CDR2 SVGIG (reference sequence). As DNA, the CDR3 is TGTGCCTGGAGACAATCCAGGGAAAACACTGAAGCTTTCTTT. It is translated as CAWRQSRENTEAFF.

This clone appeared a few times. The genes are TRBV7-9 and TRBJ1-1; D is unclear. With 8 bases removed from V and 6 bases from J, the gap between germline ends came to 10 bases. The V gene's germline CDR1 is SEHNR and CDR2 FQNEAQ (reference sequence). The CDR3 has 11 residues. The chain's CDR3 is CASRSAAEAFF. DNA of the CDR3: TGTGCCAGCCGGTCCGCGGCTGAAGCTTTCTTT.

The rearrangement uses TRBV7-8 and TRBJ2-2, with TRBD1 matching over 8 bases. The germline CDR1 and CDR2 sequences are SGHVS and FQNEAQ. This CDR3 has 19 residues. The trim removed 4 bases at V and 0 bases at J, leaving 13 bases unmatched. CDR3 loop: CASSSPGQERLANTGELFF. CDR3 sequence (DNA): TGTGCCAGCAGCTCACCGGGACAGGAGAGACTAGCGAACACCGGGGAGCTGTTTTTT.

This clone was recorded once. This chain links TRBV6-1 with TRBJ2-1; 7 bases are a match to TRBD2. The CDR3 consists of 15 residues. Trimming took 6 bases from V and 5 from J; bases not matched to a gene: 10. The germline V gene has CDR1 MNHNS and CDR2 SASEGT. CDR3 in amino acids: CASRAPGTTNNEQFF. CDR3 bases: TGTGCCAGCAGGGCACCCGGGACTACGAACAATGAGCAGTTCTTC.

V usage is TRBV28 and J usage is TRBJ1-4, with TRBD1 matching over 9 bases. Germline V gene lookup returns CDR1 MDHEN and CDR2 SYDVKM. The CDR3 contains 21 residues. Losses at the gene ends were 2 bases for V and 0 bases for J; bases not matched to a gene: 16. The CDR3 coding sequence is TGTGCCAGCAGTTTACGACCCCTCAAGGACAGGGGCCGGGCAACTAATGAAAAACTGTTTTTT. This encodes CASSLRPLKDRGRATNEKLFF.

V is TRBV5-1 and J is TRBJ2-7; 7 bases agree with TRBD1. CDR3 size: 16 residues. From germline, CDR1 is SGHRS and CDR2 YFSETQ. Trimming cost V 1 base and J 0 bases; bases outside gene matches: 7. CDR3 sequence: CASSLFRTGASYEQYF. CDR3 DNA sequence: TGCGCCAGCAGCTTGTTTAGGACAGGTGCCTCCTACGAGCAGTACTTC. The whole variable domain, remainder taken from reference TRBV5-1 and TRBJ2-7, is KAGVTQTPRYLIKTRGQQVTLSCSPISGHRSVSWYQQTPGQGLQFLFEYFSETQRNKGNFPGRFSGRQFSNSRSEMNVSTLELGDSALYLCASSLFRTGASYEQYFGPGTRLTVT.

This chain uses TRBV27 with TRBJ2-5, with D possibly TRBD2 on 6 matching bases. Per the germline V gene, CDR1 is MNHEY and CDR2 is SMNVEV (reference sequence). This CDR3 is built from 15 residues. The V end was cut by 2 bases, the J end by 5 bases, with 15 bases between. The CDR3 DNA reads as TGTGCCAGCAGTTTAGATAACGGGAGATGGGAGACCCAGTACTTC. It yields the protein CASSLDNGRWETQYF.

In the case of this clone: The same CDR3 is also encoded by other DNA sequences in this sample. V is TRBV4-1 and J is TRBJ2-7; D perhaps matches TRBD1 (5 bases). V gave up 2 bases and J gave up 2 bases, with 13 bases separating them. The CDR3 consists of 15 residues. CDR1 MGHRA and CDR2 YSYEKL come from the germline V gene. The CDR3 DNA follows: TGCGCCAGCAGCCAATTGGGCAGGGCCCCCTACGAGCAGTACTTC. Protein product: CASSQLGRAPYEQYF.

This chain uses TRBV5-6 with TRBJ2-3; TRBD2 matches 7 bases. This CDR3 has 15 residues. Per the germline V gene, CDR1 is SGHDT and CDR2 is YYEEEE. J was trimmed by 4 bases and V by 4 bases; bases with no gene match: 9. CDR3: CASSPWGRVADTQYF. In nucleotides, the CDR3 is TGTGCCAGCAGCCCGTGGGGGAGGGTGGCAGATACGCAGTATTTT. The variable domain in full, completed from reference TRBV5-6 and TRBJ2-3, reads DAGVTQSPTHLIKTRGQQVTLRCSPKSGHDTVSWYQQALGQGPQFIFQYYEEEERQRGNFPDRFSGHQFPNYSSELNVNALLLGDSALYLCASSPWGRVADTQYFGPGTRLTVL.

As to this clone: Other nucleotide sequences from this sample produce the same CDR3. The chain couples TRBV9 to TRBJ1-2; 7 bases are a match to TRBD1. J gave up 5 bases and V 0 bases, and 4 bases lay outside the gene matches. The CDR3 length is 14 residues. Germline assignment: CDR1 SGDLS and CDR2 YYNGEE. In DNA form, the CDR3 reads TGTGCCAGCAGCGTAGGACAGGGAAATTATGGCTACACCTTC. This translates into CASSVGQGNYGYTF.

The chain uses TRBV28 and TRBJ2-1, with 7 nucleotides matching TRBD2. Looked up from germline, CDR1 is MDHEN and CDR2 is SYDVKM. The CDR3 is 13 amino acids. The junction had 1 base not matched to a gene; V was cut back by 4 bases and J by 4 bases. CDR3 sequence reads: CASSSGLYNEQFF. The CDR3 DNA follows: TGTGCCAGCAGTTCGGGACTATACAATGAGCAGTTCTTC.

The chain has TRBV5-1 and TRBJ2-3; D unclear. V was clipped by 0 bases and J by 6 bases, with 8 bases between them. CDR3 size: 13 residues. The germline V gene has CDR1 SGHRS and CDR2 YFSETQ. The CDR3 DNA sequence: TGCGCCAGCAGCTTGGCCCCTTCGGATACGCAGTATTTT. This translates into CASSLAPSDTQYF.

The chain is built from TRBV28 and TRBJ2-3; 14 nucleotides align to TRBD2. The germline CDR1 and CDR2 sequences are MDHEN and SYDVKM. CDR3 length equals 16 residues. V lost 6 bases and J lost 5; bases outside the gene matches: 7. This CDR3 reads CASRPQGLAGEDTQYF. CDR3 DNA: TGTGCCAGCAGACCCCAGGGACTAGCGGGAGAAGATACGCAGTATTTT.